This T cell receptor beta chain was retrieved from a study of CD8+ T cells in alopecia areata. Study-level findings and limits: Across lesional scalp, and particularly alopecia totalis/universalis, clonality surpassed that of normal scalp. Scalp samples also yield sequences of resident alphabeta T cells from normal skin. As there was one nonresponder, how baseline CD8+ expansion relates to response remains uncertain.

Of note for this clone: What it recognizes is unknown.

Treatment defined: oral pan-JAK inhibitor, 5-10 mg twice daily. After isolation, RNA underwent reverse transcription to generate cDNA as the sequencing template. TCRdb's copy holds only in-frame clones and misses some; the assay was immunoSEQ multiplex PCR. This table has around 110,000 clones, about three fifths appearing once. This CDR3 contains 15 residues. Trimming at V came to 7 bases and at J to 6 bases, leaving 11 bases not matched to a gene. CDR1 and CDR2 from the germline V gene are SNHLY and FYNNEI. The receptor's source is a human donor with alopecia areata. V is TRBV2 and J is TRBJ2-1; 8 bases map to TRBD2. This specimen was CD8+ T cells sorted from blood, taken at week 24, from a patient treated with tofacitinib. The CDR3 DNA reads TGTGCCAGCATTCTTAGCGGGGAAAGTCGCAATGAGCAGTTCTTC. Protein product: CASILSGESRNEQFF. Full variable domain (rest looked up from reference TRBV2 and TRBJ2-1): EPEVTQTPSHQVTQMGQEVILRCVPISNHLYFYWYRQILGQKVEFLVSFYNNEISEKSEIFDDQFSVERPDGSNFTLKIRSTKLEDSAMYFCASILSGESRNEQFFGPGTRLTVL.